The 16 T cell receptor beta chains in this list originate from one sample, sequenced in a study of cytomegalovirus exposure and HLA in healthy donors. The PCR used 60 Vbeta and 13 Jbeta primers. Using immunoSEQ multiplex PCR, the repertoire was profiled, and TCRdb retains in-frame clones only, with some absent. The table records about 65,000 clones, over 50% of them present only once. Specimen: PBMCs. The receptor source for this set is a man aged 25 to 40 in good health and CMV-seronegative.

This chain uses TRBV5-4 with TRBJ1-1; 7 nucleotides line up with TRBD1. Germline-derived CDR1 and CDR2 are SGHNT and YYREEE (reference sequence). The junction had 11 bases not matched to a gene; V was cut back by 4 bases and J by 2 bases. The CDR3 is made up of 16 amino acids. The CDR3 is CASSPAAGGVNTEAFF. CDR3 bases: TGTGCCAGCAGCCCTGCGGCAGGGGGAGTAAACACTGAAGCTTTCTTT.

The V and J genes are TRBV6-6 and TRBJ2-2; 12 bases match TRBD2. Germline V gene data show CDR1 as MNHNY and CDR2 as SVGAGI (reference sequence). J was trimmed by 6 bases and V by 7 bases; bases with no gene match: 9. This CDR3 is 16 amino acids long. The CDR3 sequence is CASNLVTSGGPGELFF. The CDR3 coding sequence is TGTGCCAGCAATTTGGTTACTAGCGGGGGGCCCGGGGAGCTGTTTTTT.

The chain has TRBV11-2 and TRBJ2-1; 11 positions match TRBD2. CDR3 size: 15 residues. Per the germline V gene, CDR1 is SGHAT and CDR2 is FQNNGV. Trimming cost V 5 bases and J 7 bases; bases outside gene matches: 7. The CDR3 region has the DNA TGTGCCAGCAGCATAACTAGCGGGGGTAAAAATGAGCAGTTCTTC. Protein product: CASSITSGGKNEQFF. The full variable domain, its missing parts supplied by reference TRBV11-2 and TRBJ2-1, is EAGVAQSPRYKIIEKRQSVAFWCNPISGHATLYWYQQILGQGPKLLIQFQNNGVVDDSQLPKDRFSAERLKGVDSTLKIQPAKLEDSAVYLCASSITSGGKNEQFFGPGTRLTVL.

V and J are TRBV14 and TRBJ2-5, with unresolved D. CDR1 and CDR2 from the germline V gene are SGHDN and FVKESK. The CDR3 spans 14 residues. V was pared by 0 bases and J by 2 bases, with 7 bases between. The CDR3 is CASSQDRRQETQYF. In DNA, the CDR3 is TGTGCCAGCAGCCAAGATAGAAGACAAGAGACCCAGTACTTC.

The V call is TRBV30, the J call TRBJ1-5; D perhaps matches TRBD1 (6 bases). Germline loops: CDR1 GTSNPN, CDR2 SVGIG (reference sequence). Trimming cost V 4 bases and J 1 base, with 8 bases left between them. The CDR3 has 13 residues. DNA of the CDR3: TGTGCCTGGAAAGGACAGAGCAATCAGCCCCAGCATTTT. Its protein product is CAWKGQSNQPQHF. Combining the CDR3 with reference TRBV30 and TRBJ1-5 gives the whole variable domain SQTIHQWPATLVQPVGSPLSLECTVEGTSNPNLYWYRQAAGRGLQLLFYSVGIGQISSEVPQNLSASRPQDRQFILSSKKLLLSDSGFYLCAWKGQSNQPQHFGDGTRLSIL.

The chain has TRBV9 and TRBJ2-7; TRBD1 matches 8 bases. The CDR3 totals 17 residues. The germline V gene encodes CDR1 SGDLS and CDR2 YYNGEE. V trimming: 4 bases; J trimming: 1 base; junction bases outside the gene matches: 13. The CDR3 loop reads CASSPPQRTGRSYEQYF. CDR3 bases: TGTGCCAGCAGCCCCCCCCAAAGGACAGGGCGATCCTACGAGCAGTACTTC.

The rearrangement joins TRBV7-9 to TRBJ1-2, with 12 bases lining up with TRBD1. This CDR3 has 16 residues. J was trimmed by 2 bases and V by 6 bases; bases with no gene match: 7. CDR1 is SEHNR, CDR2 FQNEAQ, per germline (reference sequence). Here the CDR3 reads CASSSGTGGRNYGYTF. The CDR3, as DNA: TGTGCCAGCAGTTCCGGGACAGGGGGCCGGAACTATGGCTACACCTTC. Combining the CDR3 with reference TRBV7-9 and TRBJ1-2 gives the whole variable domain DTGVSQNPRHKITKRGQNVTFRCDPISEHNRLYWYRQTLGQGPEFLTYFQNEAQLEKSRLLSDRFSAERPKGSFSTLEIQRTEQGDSAMYLCASSSGTGGRNYGYTFGSGTRLTVV.

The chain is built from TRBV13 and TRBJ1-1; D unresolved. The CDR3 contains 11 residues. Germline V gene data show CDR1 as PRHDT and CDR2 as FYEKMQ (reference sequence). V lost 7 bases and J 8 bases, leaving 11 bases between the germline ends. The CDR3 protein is CASKRKVEAFF. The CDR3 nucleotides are TGTGCCAGCAAGAGAAAAGTAGAAGCTTTCTTT.

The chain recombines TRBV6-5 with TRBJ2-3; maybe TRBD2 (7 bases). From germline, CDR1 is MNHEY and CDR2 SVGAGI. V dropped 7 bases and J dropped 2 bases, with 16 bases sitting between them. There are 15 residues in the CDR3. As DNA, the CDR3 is TGTGCCAGCACCCGCCGGGGGGCGGTCACAGATACGCAGTATTTT. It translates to CASTRRGAVTDTQYF.

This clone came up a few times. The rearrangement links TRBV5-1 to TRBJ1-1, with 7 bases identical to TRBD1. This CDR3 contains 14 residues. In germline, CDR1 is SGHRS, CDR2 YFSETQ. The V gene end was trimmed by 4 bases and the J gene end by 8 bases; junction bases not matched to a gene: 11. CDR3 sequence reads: CASSPGQGEVEAFF. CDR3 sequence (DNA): TGCGCCAGCAGCCCCGGTCAGGGGGAGGTCGAAGCTTTCTTT.

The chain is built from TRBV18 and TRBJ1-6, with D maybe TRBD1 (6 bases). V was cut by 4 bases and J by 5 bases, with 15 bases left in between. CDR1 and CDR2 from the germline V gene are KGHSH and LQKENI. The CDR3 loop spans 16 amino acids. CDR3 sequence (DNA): TGTGCCAGCTCACTTCTCGAACCAGGGGATAATTCACCCCTCCACTTT. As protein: CASSLLEPGDNSPLHF.

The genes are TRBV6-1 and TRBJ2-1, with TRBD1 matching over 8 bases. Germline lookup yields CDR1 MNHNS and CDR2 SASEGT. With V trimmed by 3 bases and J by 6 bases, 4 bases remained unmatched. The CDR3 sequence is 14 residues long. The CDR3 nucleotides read TGTGCCAGCAGTGATCCCACAGGGGGCAATGAGCAGTTCTTC. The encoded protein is CASSDPTGGNEQFF.

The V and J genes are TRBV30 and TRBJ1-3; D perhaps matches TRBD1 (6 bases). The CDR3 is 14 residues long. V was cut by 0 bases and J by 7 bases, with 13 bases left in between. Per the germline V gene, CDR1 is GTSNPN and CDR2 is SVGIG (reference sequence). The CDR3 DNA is TGTGCCTGGAGTGTGTCCGCCCAGGGGAACACCATATATTTT. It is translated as CAWSVSAQGNTIYF.

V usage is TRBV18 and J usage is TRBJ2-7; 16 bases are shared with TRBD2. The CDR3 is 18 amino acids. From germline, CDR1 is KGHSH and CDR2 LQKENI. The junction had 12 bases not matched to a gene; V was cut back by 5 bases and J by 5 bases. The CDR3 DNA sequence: TGTGCCAGCTCAAAGTCCGGGACTAGCGGGGGGGCCATGGACGAGCAGTACTTC. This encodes CASSKSGTSGGAMDEQYF.

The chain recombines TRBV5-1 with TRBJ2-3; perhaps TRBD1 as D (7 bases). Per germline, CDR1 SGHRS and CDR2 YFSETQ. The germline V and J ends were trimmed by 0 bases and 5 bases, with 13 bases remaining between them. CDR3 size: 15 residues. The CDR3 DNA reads TGCGCCAGCAGCTTGGGGGGGGACAGCCGAGATACGCAGTATTTT. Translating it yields CASSLGGDSRDTQYF.

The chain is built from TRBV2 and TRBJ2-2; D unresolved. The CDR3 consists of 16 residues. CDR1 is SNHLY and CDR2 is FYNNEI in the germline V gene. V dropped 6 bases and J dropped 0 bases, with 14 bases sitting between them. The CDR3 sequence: CASRQTKLANTGELFF. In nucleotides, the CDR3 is TGTGCCAGCAGGCAAACGAAGCTCGCGAACACCGGGGAGCTGTTTTTT.